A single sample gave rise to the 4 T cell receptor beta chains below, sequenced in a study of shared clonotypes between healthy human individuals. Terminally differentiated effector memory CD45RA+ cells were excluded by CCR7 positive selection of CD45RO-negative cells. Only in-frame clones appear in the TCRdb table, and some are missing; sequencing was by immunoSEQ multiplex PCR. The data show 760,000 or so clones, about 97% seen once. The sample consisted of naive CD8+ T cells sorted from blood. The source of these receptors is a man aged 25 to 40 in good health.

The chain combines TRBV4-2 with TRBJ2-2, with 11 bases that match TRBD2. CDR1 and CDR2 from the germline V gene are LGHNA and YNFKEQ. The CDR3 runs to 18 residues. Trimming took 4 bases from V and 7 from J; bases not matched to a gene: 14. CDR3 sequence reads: CASSPKGASGRNHGELFF. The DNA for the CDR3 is TGTGCCAGCAGCCCAAAGGGAGCTAGCGGGAGGAACCACGGGGAGCTGTTTTTT.

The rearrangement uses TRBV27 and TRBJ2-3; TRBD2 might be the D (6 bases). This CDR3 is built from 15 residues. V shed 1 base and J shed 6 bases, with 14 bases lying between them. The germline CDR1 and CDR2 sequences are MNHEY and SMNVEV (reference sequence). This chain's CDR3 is CASSLYRGTGDTQYF. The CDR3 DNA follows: TGTGCCAGCAGTTTATATCGCGGGACTGGGGATACGCAGTATTTT.

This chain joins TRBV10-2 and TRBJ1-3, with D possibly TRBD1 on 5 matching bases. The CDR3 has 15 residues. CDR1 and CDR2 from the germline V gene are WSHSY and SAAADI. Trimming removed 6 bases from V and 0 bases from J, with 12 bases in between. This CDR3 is CASREDTFSGNTIYF. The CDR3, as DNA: TGCGCCAGCAGGGAGGACACCTTCTCTGGAAACACCATATATTTT.

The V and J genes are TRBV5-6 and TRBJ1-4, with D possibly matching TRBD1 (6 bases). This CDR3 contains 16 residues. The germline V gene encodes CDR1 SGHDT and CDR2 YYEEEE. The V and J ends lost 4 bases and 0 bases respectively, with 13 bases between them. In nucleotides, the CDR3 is TGTGCCAGCAGCACGCCTCGACAGGCAACTAATGAAAAACTGTTTTTT. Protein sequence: CASSTPRQATNEKLFF.